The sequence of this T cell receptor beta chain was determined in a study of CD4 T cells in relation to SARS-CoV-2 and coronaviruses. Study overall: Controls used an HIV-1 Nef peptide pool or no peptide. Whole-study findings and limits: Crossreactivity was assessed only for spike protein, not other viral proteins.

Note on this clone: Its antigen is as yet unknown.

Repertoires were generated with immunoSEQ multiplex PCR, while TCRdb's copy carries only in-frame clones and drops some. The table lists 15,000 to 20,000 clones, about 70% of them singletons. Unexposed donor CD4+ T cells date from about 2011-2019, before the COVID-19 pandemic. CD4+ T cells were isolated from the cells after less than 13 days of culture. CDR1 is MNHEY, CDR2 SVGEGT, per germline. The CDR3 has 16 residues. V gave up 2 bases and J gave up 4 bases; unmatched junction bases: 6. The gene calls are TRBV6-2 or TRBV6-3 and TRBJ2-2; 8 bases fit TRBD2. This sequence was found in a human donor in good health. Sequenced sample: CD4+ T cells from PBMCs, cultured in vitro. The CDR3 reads CASSYIPGGPTGELFF. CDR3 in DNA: TGTGCCAGCAGTTACATACCGGGAGGGCCCACCGGGGAGCTGTTTTTT.